The rows below give T cell receptor beta chains drawn from one sample of a study of T cell clusters in autoimmune cytopenias. TCRdb reanalyzed the multiplex PCR reads, giving one entry per CDR3 protein sequence and no DNA. Its listing shows about 3,300 distinct CDR3 sequences. Sequencing used peripheral blood. The receptors were gathered from a human donor with an autoimmune cytopenia or autoimmune hepatitis (not recorded which). CDR3s include the opening cysteine and the closing phenylalanine or tryptophan. Each record gives: CDR3 protein, V gene, J gene, clone size. Clone size appears in some rows only: once, few, many, or a class for an expanded clone.

CDR3 protein: CAWSVGMGHEKLFF; V gene: TRBV30; J gene: TRBJ1-4; clone size: large
CDR3 protein: CASSLPTVGANVLTF; V gene: TRBV7-9; J gene: TRBJ2-6; clone size: medium-sized
CDR3 protein: CASSFQFAEELFF; V gene: TRBV5-6; J gene: TRBJ2-2; clone size: medium-sized
CDR3 protein: CSAAWVSYEQYF; V gene: TRBV29-1; J gene: TRBJ2-7; clone size: medium-sized
CDR3 protein: CSARGVNSPLHF; V gene: TRBV20-1; J gene: TRBJ1-6; clone size: .
CDR3 protein: CAWSWGQGDGYTF; V gene: TRBV30; J gene: TRBJ1-2; clone size: medium-sized
CDR3 protein: CASSLARAGRNEKLFF; V gene: TRBV5-5; J gene: TRBJ1-4; clone size: medium-sized
CDR3 protein: CAWSWGGEQFF; V gene: TRBV30; J gene: TRBJ2-1; clone size: medium-sized
CDR3 protein: CASSSGPVGGYTF; V gene: TRBV6-2/TRBV6-3; J gene: TRBJ1-2; clone size: .
CDR3 protein: CASSYEGDSYEQYF; V gene: TRBV6-6; J gene: TRBJ2-7; clone size: medium-sized
CDR3 protein: CASRDYNEQFF; V gene: TRBV6-5; J gene: TRBJ2-1; clone size: large
CDR3 protein: CAWSVRSTARPNEQYF; V gene: TRBV30; J gene: TRBJ2-7; clone size: medium-sized
CDR3 protein: CSTLGSASSYEQYF; V gene: TRBV29-1; J gene: TRBJ2-7; clone size: large
CDR3 protein: CASSPRTGGAGEQYF; V gene: TRBV27; J gene: TRBJ2-7; clone size: medium-sized
CDR3 protein: CSVDGDNSGANVLTF; V gene: TRBV29-1; J gene: TRBJ2-6; clone size: large
CDR3 protein: CASSLALGQGHEQYF; V gene: TRBV7-9; J gene: TRBJ2-7; clone size: .
CDR3 protein: CASRRDRKIATNEKLFF; V gene: TRBV19; J gene: TRBJ1-4; clone size: .
CDR3 protein: CASSLGSRTDEQYF; V gene: TRBV5-1; J gene: TRBJ2-1; clone size: .
CDR3 protein: CASSYRLAGAWEQFF; V gene: TRBV6-6; J gene: TRBJ2-1; clone size: medium-sized
CDR3 protein: CASSSRLADYQETQYF; V gene: TRBV19; J gene: TRBJ2-5; clone size: medium-sized
CDR3 protein: CASSPQQGRAGELFF; V gene: TRBV18; J gene: TRBJ2-2; clone size: .
CDR3 protein: CASSEVGQETQYF; V gene: TRBV6-1; J gene: TRBJ2-5; clone size: medium-sized
CDR3 protein: CATSRQKETQYF; V gene: TRBV15; J gene: TRBJ2-7; clone size: .
CDR3 protein: CASSYSSSYNSPLHF; V gene: TRBV6-5; J gene: TRBJ1-6; clone size: large
CDR3 protein: CASSPGMPQETQYF; V gene: TRBV7-2; J gene: TRBJ2-5; clone size: medium-sized
CDR3 protein: CATSGGATGANVLTF; V gene: TRBV24-1; J gene: TRBJ2-6; clone size: .
CDR3 protein: CASSRDSYNEQFF; V gene: TRBV27; J gene: TRBJ2-1; clone size: .
CDR3 protein: CSARPGLAGGRGEQCF; V gene: TRBV20-1; J gene: TRBJ2-7; clone size: .
CDR3 protein: CASSYLARRPYNEQFF; V gene: TRBV6-2/TRBV6-3; J gene: TRBJ2-1; clone size: .
CDR3 protein: CAISESQGNTIYF; V gene: TRBV10-3; J gene: TRBJ1-3; clone size: medium-sized
CDR3 protein: CAISPGSRTEAFF; V gene: TRBV10-3; J gene: TRBJ1-1; clone size: medium-sized
CDR3 protein: CASRDRGSNEKLFF; V gene: TRBV27; J gene: TRBJ1-4; clone size: medium-sized
CDR3 protein: CSVEDPDRGTDTQYF; V gene: TRBV29-1; J gene: TRBJ2-3; clone size: large
CDR3 protein: CASSLVMAQIYNEQFF; V gene: TRBV5-1; J gene: TRBJ2-1; clone size: medium-sized
CDR3 protein: CSVLAGGPDTQYF; V gene: TRBV29-1; J gene: TRBJ2-3; clone size: .
CDR3 protein: CASSFGPSGAYEQYF; V gene: TRBV4-3; J gene: TRBJ2-7; clone size: .
CDR3 protein: CASSRGTDVGKLFF; V gene: TRBV6-5; J gene: TRBJ1-4; clone size: medium-sized
CDR3 protein: CASSWGTGSAGELFF; V gene: TRBV7-9; J gene: TRBJ2-2; clone size: .
CDR3 protein: CASSGRVGQGAHYGYTF; V gene: TRBV6-1; J gene: TRBJ1-2; clone size: medium-sized
CDR3 protein: CSARDEVPNSPGANVLTF; V gene: TRBV20-1; J gene: TRBJ2-6; clone size: .
CDR3 protein: CASRFILGGSPLHF; V gene: TRBV7-2; J gene: TRBJ1-6; clone size: .
CDR3 protein: CASSYGLEDEQYF; V gene: TRBV6-2/TRBV6-3; J gene: TRBJ2-7; clone size: medium-sized
CDR3 protein: CASTLVGGLYNEQFF; V gene: TRBV7-9; J gene: TRBJ2-1; clone size: .
CDR3 protein: CSVGFGGAKNIQYF; V gene: TRBV29-1; J gene: TRBJ2-4; clone size: medium-sized
CDR3 protein: CASSLGLAVSYNEQFF; V gene: TRBV27; J gene: TRBJ2-1; clone size: .
CDR3 protein: CASSLGIWADTQYF; V gene: TRBV27; J gene: TRBJ2-3; clone size: .
CDR3 protein: CASSLRGLSDTDTQYF; V gene: TRBV27; J gene: TRBJ2-3; clone size: .